A selection of T cell receptor beta chains follows, all from one sample in a study of cytomegalovirus exposure and HLA in healthy donors. Sequenced by immunoSEQ multiplex PCR; TCRdb stores in-frame clones only, minus some. The top ten clones hold 2.9% of a sample with 150,000 to 200,000 clones, 78% of them seen once. The sequenced sample consisted of PBMCs. The receptor source for this set is a female donor in good health and CMV-seronegative. The CDR3 runs from the conserved cysteine through the conserved F or W. Each record gives: J gene, V gene, D gene, clone size, CDR3 protein, CDR3 DNA. D genes are given only for firm matches. Size is stated for part of the rows, as once, few or many counts, or as a class when the clone is expanded.

j_call: TRBJ2-1; v_call: TRBV6-5; d_call: TRBD2; clone_size: NA; cdr3_aa: CASSPPLAGVNEQFF; cdr3_nt: TGTGCCAGCAGTCCCCCACTAGCGGGGGTCAATGAGCAGTTCTTC
j_call: TRBJ2-1; v_call: TRBV19; d_call: TRBD2; clone_size: NA; cdr3_aa: CASSKARLAAVNEQFF; cdr3_nt: TGTGCCAGTAGTAAAGCCAGACTAGCGGCGGTCAATGAGCAGTTCTTC
j_call: TRBJ2-7; v_call: TRBV9; d_call: TRBD2; clone_size: NA; cdr3_aa: CASSVGAGVSYEQYF; cdr3_nt: TGTGCCAGCAGCGTAGGGGCGGGGGTCTCCTACGAGCAGTACTTC
j_call: TRBJ2-3; v_call: TRBV7-9; d_call: NA; clone_size: NA; cdr3_aa: CSGESTDTQYF; cdr3_nt: TGTTCCGGGGAGTCGACAGATACGCAGTATTTT
j_call: TRBJ1-6; v_call: TRBV5-4; d_call: TRBD1; clone_size: NA; cdr3_aa: CASSTGTAGRSPLHF; cdr3_nt: TGTGCCAGCAGCACCGGGACAGCCGGACGTTCACCCCTCCACTTT
j_call: TRBJ1-2; v_call: TRBV10-3; d_call: NA; clone_size: NA; cdr3_aa: CAISEGQGNYGYTF; cdr3_nt: TGTGCCATCAGTGAGGGGCAGGGGAATTATGGCTACACCTTC
j_call: TRBJ2-1; v_call: TRBV11-2; d_call: TRBD2; clone_size: NA; cdr3_aa: CASSKSGTSFSNEQFF; cdr3_nt: TGTGCCAGCAGCAAATCCGGGACTAGCTTTTCCAATGAGCAGTTCTTC
j_call: TRBJ2-1; v_call: TRBV30; d_call: TRBD2; clone_size: NA; cdr3_aa: CAWSKIAGSYNEQFF; cdr3_nt: TGTGCCTGGAGTAAGATAGCGGGGTCATACAATGAGCAGTTCTTC
j_call: TRBJ2-3; v_call: TRBV5-1; d_call: NA; clone_size: once; cdr3_aa: CASTQGITDTQYF; cdr3_nt: TGCGCCAGCACCCAGGGAATCACAGATACGCAGTATTTT
j_call: TRBJ1-4; v_call: TRBV2; d_call: NA; clone_size: NA; cdr3_aa: CASSEQGGGANEKLFF; cdr3_nt: TGTGCCAGCAGTGAACAGGGCGGGGGGGCTAATGAAAAACTGTTTTTT
j_call: TRBJ2-2; v_call: TRBV9; d_call: NA; clone_size: NA; cdr3_aa: CASSTSSGWNTGELFF; cdr3_nt: TGTGCCAGCAGCACCAGTTCTGGTTGGAACACCGGGGAGCTGTTTTTT
j_call: TRBJ2-7; v_call: TRBV27; d_call: TRBD1; clone_size: NA; cdr3_aa: CASSPGTGNPRGTYEQYF; cdr3_nt: TGTGCCAGCAGCCCCGGGACAGGGAACCCCCGAGGTACCTACGAGCAGTACTTC
j_call: TRBJ2-1; v_call: TRBV29-1; d_call: NA; clone_size: NA; cdr3_aa: CSVDWGWRGDNEQFF; cdr3_nt: TGCAGCGTCGACTGGGGATGGCGGGGCGACAATGAGCAGTTCTTC
j_call: TRBJ2-2; v_call: TRBV5-1; d_call: NA; clone_size: once; cdr3_aa: CASRGGQPPNTGELFF; cdr3_nt: TGCGCCAGCAGGGGGGGACAGCCGCCTAACACCGGGGAGCTGTTTTTT
j_call: TRBJ2-1; v_call: TRBV9; d_call: NA; clone_size: once; cdr3_aa: CASSPSSYNEQFF; cdr3_nt: TGTGCCAGCAGCCCCAGCTCCTACAATGAGCAGTTCTTC
j_call: TRBJ2-1; v_call: TRBV11-3; d_call: TRBD2; clone_size: NA; cdr3_aa: CASSLSWRGDNEQFF; cdr3_nt: TGTGCCAGCAGCTTAAGCTGGCGGGGGGACAATGAGCAGTTCTTC
j_call: TRBJ1-1; v_call: TRBV2; d_call: NA; clone_size: few; cdr3_aa: CASSEGQGLMNTEAFF; cdr3_nt: TGTGCCAGCAGTGAAGGGCAGGGTCTCATGAACACTGAAGCTTTCTTT
j_call: TRBJ2-7; v_call: TRBV5-6; d_call: TRBD2; clone_size: NA; cdr3_aa: CASTLTSGYEQYF; cdr3_nt: TGTGCCAGCACCCTTACTAGCGGCTACGAGCAGTACTTC
j_call: TRBJ2-1; v_call: TRBV19; d_call: TRBD2; clone_size: NA; cdr3_aa: CASRINYGGARFNEQFF; cdr3_nt: TGTGCCAGTAGAATTAATTACGGGGGGGCTCGTTTCAATGAGCAGTTCTTC
j_call: TRBJ2-7; v_call: TRBV2; d_call: NA; clone_size: once; cdr3_aa: CASTPDLGQYF; cdr3_nt: TGTGCCAGCACCCCCGACTTGGGGCAGTACTTC
j_call: TRBJ1-2; v_call: TRBV27; d_call: TRBD1; clone_size: NA; cdr3_aa: CASSLSGTGGIYGYTF; cdr3_nt: TGTGCCAGCAGTTTATCGGGGACAGGGGGCATATATGGCTACACCTTC
j_call: TRBJ1-6; v_call: TRBV4-1; d_call: NA; clone_size: once; cdr3_aa: CASSQLQTNNSPLHF; cdr3_nt: TGCGCCAGCAGCCAATTACAGACCAATAATTCACCCCTCCACTTT